This passage covers 14 T cell receptor beta chains from one sample sequenced in a study of control samples from healthy donors and cancer patients. The protocol was immunoSEQ multiplex PCR, while the TCRdb copy is restricted to in-frame clones and leaves out a portion. The sample lists 120,000 or so clones, approximately 90% occurring once. The sample consisted of blood. The receptors shown here come from a man aged 18 to 29 in good health.

The V and J genes are TRBV18 and TRBJ2-7; possibly TRBD1 for D (6 bases). This CDR3 comprises 14 residues. The germline V and J ends were trimmed by 2 bases and 5 bases, with 13 bases remaining between them. The germline V gene has CDR1 KGHSH and CDR2 LQKENI. The CDR3 DNA is TGTGCCAGCTCACCATCCAGGGGTTTCGACGAGCAGTACTTC. It yields the protein CASSPSRGFDEQYF. Full variable domain (missing parts from reference TRBV18 and TRBJ2-7): NAGVMQNPRHLVRRRGQEARLRCSPMKGHSHVYWYRQLPEEGLKFMVYLQKENIIDESGMPKERFSAEFPKEGPSILRIQQVVRGDSAAYFCASSPSRGFDEQYFGPGTRLTVT.

CDR3 loop: CAWSVGFAPGGEKLFF. CDR3 nucleotides: TGTGCCTGGAGTGTAGGGTTCGCTCCCGGGGGTGAAAAACTGTTTTTT. This chain uses TRBV30 with TRBJ1-4; possibly TRBD1 for D (5 bases). The V gene's germline CDR1 is GTSNPN and CDR2 SVGIG (reference sequence). The CDR3 loop spans 16 amino acids. Trimming removed 0 bases at V and 7 bases at J, with 18 bases between.

The rearrangement uses TRBV30 and TRBJ2-2, with TRBD1 matching 7 bases. With 0 bases clipped from V and 3 bases from J, the junction kept 10 bases outside the gene matches. Germline values: CDR1 GTSNPN, CDR2 SVGIG (reference sequence). This CDR3 comprises 17 residues. The CDR3 sequence is CAWSVGRTGTYTGELFF. The CDR3 DNA follows: TGTGCCTGGAGTGTGGGCCGGACAGGAACTTACACCGGGGAGCTGTTTTTT.

In the case of this clone: One junction end does not reproduce the germline sequence, and a read error may be involved. This chain links TRBV7-9 with TRBJ1-4, with 9 bases identical to TRBD1. The germline V gene has CDR1 SEHNR and CDR2 FQNEAQ (reference sequence). The CDR3 extends over 16 amino acids. The CDR3, as DNA: TGTGCCAGCAGCCTAGCACCGGACAGGGGCGCCGGAAAACTGTTTTTT. Translating gives CASSLAPDRGAGKLFF.

V is TRBV7-6 and J is TRBJ1-1; D unclear. V lost 4 bases, J lost 1 base, and 7 bases lay in between. From germline, CDR1 is SGHVS and CDR2 FNYEAQ. CDR3 length: 13 residues. The CDR3 loop reads CASSYSRNTEAFF. The CDR3 DNA sequence: TGTGCCAGCAGCTACTCACGGAACACTGAAGCTTTCTTT. The variable domain in full, with the rest retrieved from reference TRBV7-6 and TRBJ1-1, is GAGVSQSPRYKVTKRGQDVALRCDPISGHVSLYWYRQALGQGPEFLTYFNYEAQQDKSGLPNDRFSAERPEGSISTLTIQRTEQRDSAMYRCASSYSRNTEAFFGQGTRLTVV.

This chain uses TRBV4-1 with TRBJ2-7, with 10 bases aligning to TRBD1. Per the germline V gene, CDR1 is MGHRA and CDR2 is YSYEKL. J gave up 3 bases and V 4 bases, and 3 bases lay outside the gene matches. The CDR3 totals 14 residues. CDR3 DNA sequence: TGCGCCAGCAGCCTGCGGACAGGGGGCTACGAGCAGTACTTC. The encoded protein is CASSLRTGGYEQYF.

This rearrangement joins TRBV3-1 (or the pseudogene TRBV3-2) to TRBJ2-2, with 7 bases lining up with TRBD1. With V trimmed by 11 bases and J by 1 base, 7 bases remained unmatched. The germline V gene has CDR1 LGHDT and CDR2 YNNKEL (reference sequence). The CDR3 is 14 residues long. The CDR3 coding sequence is TGTGCCGCTAGGGGGACAGAGAACACCGGGGAGCTGTTTTTT. This translates into CAARGTENTGELFF.

V gene TRBV20-1 combines with J gene TRBJ2-7; a weak D match, TRBD1 (6 bases). The germline V gene encodes CDR1 DFQATT and CDR2 SNEGSKA (reference sequence). Trimming took off 8 bases at V and 4 bases at J, with 9 bases between the two ends. This CDR3 region has 10 residues. The CDR3: CSTGSYEQYF. In DNA form, the CDR3 reads TGCAGTACAGGGTCTTACGAGCAGTACTTC.

V is TRBV7-6 and J is TRBJ1-6, with D perhaps matching TRBD1 (6 bases). CDR1 and CDR2 (germline): SGHVS, FNYEAQ. This CDR3 is built from 15 residues. V lost 0 bases and J lost 7, with 10 bases in between. The CDR3 here is CASSLAQGDNSPLHF. DNA for the CDR3: TGTGCCAGCAGCTTAGCACAGGGTGACAATTCACCCCTCCACTTT.

This clone is a singleton in its sample. The chain is built from TRBV10-3 and TRBJ2-3, with D tentatively TRBD2 (7 bases). Trimming cost V 0 bases and J 6 bases, with 10 bases left between them. This CDR3 spans 14 amino acids. Per germline, CDR1 ENHRY and CDR2 SYGVKD. Written as DNA, the CDR3 is TGTGCCATCAGTGAGTCGGCGGGGGCCGATACGCAGTATTTT. Protein product: CAISESAGADTQYF.

The V and J genes are TRBV30 and TRBJ1-1, with D possibly matching TRBD1 (5 bases). Trimming pared 0 bases from V and 5 bases from J, leaving 13 bases between. Germline CDR1 and CDR2: GTSNPN and SVGIG (reference sequence). CDR3 length: 14 residues. CDR3: CAWSVWGAGTEAFF. The CDR3 coding sequence is TGTGCCTGGAGTGTGTGGGGCGCGGGGACTGAAGCTTTCTTT. Based on the CDR3 plus reference TRBV30 and TRBJ1-1, the full variable domain is SQTIHQWPATLVQPVGSPLSLECTVEGTSNPNLYWYRQAAGRGLQLLFYSVGIGQISSEVPQNLSASRPQDRQFILSSKKLLLSDSGFYLCAWSVWGAGTEAFFGQGTRLTVV.

The gene calls are TRBV27 and TRBJ1-2, with D perhaps TRBD1 (5 bases). The V and J ends lost 3 bases and 3 bases respectively, with 17 bases between them. The V gene's germline CDR1 is MNHEY and CDR2 SMNVEV (reference sequence). This CDR3 has 16 residues. CDR3 region: CASSFHSGPVDYGYTF. In DNA form, the CDR3 reads TGTGCCAGCAGTTTCCACTCGGGGCCTGTGGACTATGGCTACACCTTC.

The CDR3 DNA reads as TGTGCCAGCAGCCCTAAACACGTAATTTACAATGAGCAGTTCTTC. This codes for CASSPKHVIYNEQFF. The V and J genes are TRBV3-1 (or the pseudogene TRBV3-2) and TRBJ2-1; D ambiguous. Trimming took off 4 bases at V and 4 bases at J, with 14 bases between the two ends. The CDR3 has 15 amino acids. Germline CDR1 reads LGHDT; CDR2 reads YNNKEL (reference sequence).

The chain links TRBV19 to TRBJ1-2, with 7 bases matching TRBD1. The germline gives CDR1 LNHDA, CDR2 SQIVND (reference sequence). Trimming removed 4 bases from V and 5 bases from J; junction bases left unmatched: 13. This CDR3 spans 16 amino acids. Here the CDR3 reads CASSKGRGRRAYGYTF. Here the CDR3 DNA reads TGTGCCAGTAGTAAAGGGAGGGGGCGAAGAGCGTATGGCTACACCTTC.